What follows describes a single T cell receptor (beta chain). What it binds is not known. The authors' processing: The detection floor for productive clonotype frequency was 2.59 x 10-5. Profiled with immunoSEQ multiplex PCR; TCRdb holds only in-frame clones, not every one. Clone size and the V and J calls come from that table; the DNA yielded D and trimming. Of 30,000 or so clones listed, approximately 86% are singletons. The length of the CDR3 is 14 residues. The V segment lost 5 bases and the J segment 9 bases; nucleotides outside the gene matches: 5. Per germline, CDR1 SGHTA and CDR2 FQGNSA. The data stem from a study of STAT5B mutations in CD4+ large granular lymphocyte leukemia. On the study more broadly: Among healthy donors, a particular HLA allele went with more CDR3 'QG' motifs. Whole-study results and caveats: Top patient clones used TRBV06 genes more often: 8/27 versus 2/35 in controls. About 26% of private leukemic clonotypes occurred rarely in other patients' non-leukemic repertoires.

Sequencing was done on a sample of CD4+ T cells from blood buffy coats. This rearrangement joins TRBV7-2 to TRBJ2-3; TRBD2 agrees at 13 bases. This TCR came from a human donor in good health. CDR3 sequence reads: CASSPPGLAGTQYF. In DNA, the CDR3 is TGTGCCAGCAGCCCTCCGGGACTAGCGGGAACGCAGTATTTT.